One sample yielded the 22 T cell receptor beta chains listed below, sequenced in a study of T-cell memory formation after mild COVID-19 (dated by TCRdb to the early 2020s). The protocol used for the library was 5' RACE. The listed sequencing device is Illumina NovaSeq 6000. TCRdb reran the public reads through fastp at Q25 and MiXCR, keeping productive beta chains. Each CDR3 protein gets just one entry, which takes the most common genes and DNA from the rows behind it. This sample comprises about 450,000 distinct CDR3 sequences, around a quarter of them detected only once. Jointly, the top ten make up about 12% of the sample. The sequenced material came from PBMCs or a T cell subset sorted from them (not recorded which). The receptors originated from an adult woman who had mild COVID-19 (a few samples of this study predate the infection). The sample titles of this study are shuffled in the database, so cell type and time point are left out; the donor was told from shared clones.

The rearrangement uses TRBV27 and TRBJ2-1; TRBD1 matches at 12 bases. This CDR3 contains 14 residues. CDR1 and CDR2 (germline): MNHEY, SMNVEV (reference sequence). V trimming: 5 bases; J trimming: 9 bases; junction bases outside the gene matches: 5. The DNA of the CDR3 is TGTGCCAGCAGTGCCGGGACAGGGGGCGGTGAGCAGTTCTTC. Translation: CASSAGTGGGEQFF.

V is TRBV10-3 and J is TRBJ2-5; weak D call: TRBD1 (5 bases). The length of the CDR3 is 13 residues. Between the trimmed V and J ends, which lost 5 bases and 2 bases, there was a span of 9 bases. CDR1 ENHRY and CDR2 SYGVKD come from the germline V gene. The CDR3 sequence: CAISQGIQETQYF. DNA for the CDR3: TGTGCCATCAGTCAGGGTATTCAAGAGACCCAGTACTTC.

CDR3 nucleotides: TGTGCCAGCAGTGAGGTAGGGGGGAATCAGCCCCAGCATTTT. Translating gives CASSEVGGNQPQHF. The chain is built from TRBV25-1 and TRBJ1-5; maybe TRBD1 (6 bases). Germline V lookup: CDR1 MGHDK, CDR2 SYGVNS. Trimming shortened V by 3 bases and J by 4 bases, and 10 bases separated the two germline ends. CDR3 length: 14 amino acids.

The J gene is TRBJ2-7, the V gene TRBV7-3; 10 nucleotides agree with TRBD1. The CDR3 has 14 amino acids. Trimming at V came to 5 bases and at J to 2 bases, leaving 3 bases not matched to a gene. The germline V gene has CDR1 SGHTA and CDR2 FQGTGA. CDR3 protein: CASSTGQGPYEQYF. The CDR3 region has the DNA TGTGCCAGCAGCACGGGACAGGGGCCCTACGAGCAGTACTTC.

The rearrangement links TRBV12-3 or TRBV12-4 to TRBJ2-3; 10 bases are a match to TRBD1. The CDR3 sequence is 15 residues long. With 6 bases clipped from V and 6 bases from J, the junction kept 9 bases outside the gene matches. CDR3 sequence reads: CASRPPGQGMDTQYF. The CDR3 DNA is TGTGCCAGCAGGCCGCCGGGACAGGGGATGGATACGCAGTATTTT.

V is TRBV12-3 or TRBV12-4 and J is TRBJ1-1; maybe TRBD1 (6 bases). V lost 6 bases and J 3 bases, leaving 11 bases between the germline ends. This CDR3 contains 13 residues. The CDR3 reads CASRRQEYTEAFF. The DNA of the CDR3 is TGTGCCAGCAGGCGACAGGAATACACTGAAGCTTTCTTT.

This chain connects TRBV29-1 to TRBJ2-5, with TRBD1 as a possible D gene (6 bases). V shed 0 bases and J shed 2 bases, with 10 bases lying between them. The CDR3 covers 14 residues. Germline CDR1 is SQVTM and CDR2 is ANQGSEA. CDR3 amino acids: CSVEDGQIQETQYF. CDR3 nucleotide sequence: TGCAGCGTTGAAGACGGACAGATACAAGAGACCCAGTACTTC.

The chain has TRBV5-5 and TRBJ2-5, with unresolved D. V shed 4 bases and J shed 2 bases, with 12 bases lying between them. The germline V gene encodes CDR1 SGHKS and CDR2 YYEKEE (reference sequence). This CDR3 has 14 residues. The CDR3 DNA follows: TGTGCCAGCAGCGCCCGGGCATCACAAGAGACCCAGTACTTC. The encoded protein is CASSARASQETQYF.

The chain links TRBV7-8 to TRBJ2-2, with TRBD2 as a possible D gene (7 bases). Germline-derived CDR1 and CDR2 are SGHVS and FQNEAQ. V lost 5 bases and J 5 bases, leaving 18 bases between the germline ends. The CDR3 is made up of 16 amino acids. The CDR3, as DNA: TGTGCCAGCAGCCCAACGCGGGGGCCGGGGACCGGGGAGCTGTTTTTT. It is translated as CASSPTRGPGTGELFF.

This clonotype was picked up a small number of times. The chain is built from TRBV4-2 and TRBJ2-5, with D perhaps matching TRBD2 (6 bases). Germline CDR1 is LGHNA and CDR2 is YNFKEQ. V was trimmed by 0 bases and J by 5 bases, leaving 16 bases between them. CDR3 length: 16 residues. Here the CDR3 reads CASSQDLASVGETQYF. The CDR3 nucleotides read TGTGCCAGCAGCCAAGATCTAGCGTCAGTGGGTGAGACCCAGTACTTC.

The chain uses TRBV20-1 and TRBJ1-5; D remains ambiguous. Per germline, CDR1 DFQATT and CDR2 SNEGSKA (reference sequence). The V end lost 4 bases, the J end lost 5 bases, and 9 bases lay between the germline ends. The CDR3 has 12 residues. The DNA for the CDR3 is TGCAGTGCTACAAACGGGGATCAGCCCCAGCATTTT. Translated, it gives CSATNGDQPQHF.

This chain joins TRBV12-3 or TRBV12-4 and TRBJ1-1; TRBD1 might be the D (6 bases). Trimming pared 5 bases from V and 8 bases from J, leaving 12 bases between. The CDR3 totals 12 residues. This chain's CDR3 is CASSPWTEEAFF. The DNA of the CDR3 is TGTGCCAGCAGTCCGTGGACAGAGGAAGCTTTCTTT.

This chain joins TRBV4-2 and TRBJ1-1, with D unresolved. V lost 0 bases and J lost 7, with 12 bases in between. The CDR3 is 14 residues long. Germline values: CDR1 LGHNA, CDR2 YNFKEQ. This CDR3 is CASSQDRTANEAFF. CDR3 DNA: TGTGCCAGCAGCCAAGATCGGACGGCTAATGAAGCTTTCTTT.

The rearrangement links TRBV4-1 to TRBJ2-5; unclear D gene. The CDR3 spans 14 residues. The germline CDR1 and CDR2 sequences are MGHRA and YSYEKL. The V end was cut by 3 bases, the J end by 2 bases, with 10 bases between. CDR3 amino acids: CASSHPVTQETQYF. CDR3 coding DNA: TGCGCCAGCAGCCATCCCGTCACTCAAGAGACCCAGTACTTC.

The chain couples TRBV6-1 to TRBJ2-7, with D possibly TRBD2 on 6 matching bases. The CDR3 is made up of 13 amino acids. V was pared by 3 bases and J by 3 bases, with 9 bases between. CDR1 MNHNS and CDR2 SASEGT come from the germline V gene. The CDR3 sequence is CASSDFGGYEQYF. DNA of the CDR3: TGTGCCAGCAGTGACTTCGGGGGCTACGAGCAGTACTTC.

This clonotype was observed a handful of times. The V call is TRBV21-1, the J call TRBJ1-3; TRBD1, the D gene given by the table, was not confirmed from the DNA. TRBV21-1 has pseudogene status. The CDR3 is 17 residues long. The CDR3 sequence is CASSKKALAQPGNTIYF. CDR3 nucleotides: TGTGCCAGCAGCAAAAAAGCTCTGGCGCAACCTGGAAACACCATATATTTT.

The sample holds a few counts of this clonotype. The V and J genes are TRBV19 and TRBJ2-5; D is ambiguous. The germline CDR1 and CDR2 sequences are LNHDA and SQIVND (reference sequence). CDR3 length: 12 amino acids. Deletions cut 3 bases from V and 5 bases from J, with 7 bases between. The CDR3 reads CASSMTLETQYF. In nucleotides, the CDR3 is TGTGCCAGTAGTATGACTCTGGAGACCCAGTACTTC. The variable domain in full, with the rest retrieved from reference TRBV19 and TRBJ2-5, is DGGITQSPKYLFRKEGQNVTLSCEQNLNHDAMYWYRQDPGQGLRLIYYSQIVNDFQKGDIAEGYSVSREKKESFPLTVTSAQKNPTAFYLCASSMTLETQYFGPGTRLLVL.

The chain couples TRBV19 to TRBJ2-2; D call uncertain. The germline V gene encodes CDR1 LNHDA and CDR2 SQIVND (reference sequence). V lost 7 bases, J lost 7 bases, and 13 bases lay in between. The CDR3 length is 13 residues. CDR3 amino acids: CASIRMGYGELFF. The CDR3 DNA reads TGTGCCAGTATCAGGATGGGGTACGGGGAGCTGTTTTTT.

The rearrangement joins TRBV4-2 to TRBJ2-1; D uncertain. The germline V gene encodes CDR1 LGHNA and CDR2 YNFKEQ. This CDR3 spans 12 amino acids. V lost 0 bases to trimming and J lost 8 bases, with 5 bases between them. CDR3 nucleotides: TGTGCCAGCAGCCAAGAAGGGCATGAGCAGTTCTTC. Residues: CASSQEGHEQFF.

In its sample, this clonotype was seen a few times. The chain joins TRBV12-3 or TRBV12-4 to TRBJ1-5; 7 bases map to TRBD1. This CDR3 has 13 residues. J gave up 5 bases and V 7 bases, and 5 bases lay outside the gene matches. The CDR3 nucleotides read TGTGCCAGCACGTGGACAGGAGATCAGCCCCAGCATTTT. As protein: CASTWTGDQPQHF.

The rearrangement links TRBV12-2 to TRBJ2-7; TRBD1 reflects the table's D call only, with no check against the DNA. TRBV12-2 is a recognized pseudogene. The CDR3 length is 15 residues. The CDR3, as DNA: TGTGCAAGTCGCTTCACGACAGGGGCATTCCACGAGCAGTACTTC. It yields the protein CASRFTTGAFHEQYF.

This rearrangement joins TRBV5-1 to TRBJ2-3, with D hard to call. Trimming pared 2 bases from V and 6 bases from J, leaving 10 bases between. CDR1 is SGHRS and CDR2 is YFSETQ in the germline V gene. This CDR3 is built from 13 residues. The CDR3 DNA is TGCGCCAGCAGCTTATGGGTTTCTGATACGCAGTATTTT. Translated: CASSLWVSDTQYF.